These 6 T cell receptor beta chains were all obtained from the same sample, sequenced in a study of blood T cell repertoires in COVID-19. Profiling relied on immunoSEQ multiplex PCR, and the TCRdb table lists in-frame clones only, not all of them. This table has about 160,000 clones, less than 85% appearing once. The source material was peripheral blood. Source of these receptors: a human donor with acute or convalescent COVID-19. The donor label of this sample is uncertain.

The genes are TRBV27 and TRBJ2-5; 7 bases line up with TRBD1. Germline values: CDR1 MNHEY, CDR2 SMNVEV (reference sequence). The CDR3 runs 15 residues. With V trimmed by 4 bases and J by 4 bases, 9 bases remained unmatched. The CDR3 DNA follows: TGTGCCAGCAGTTATCCGTCGACAGGGCTAGAGACCCAGTACTTC. Protein sequence: CASSYPSTGLETQYF.

The chain links TRBV9 to TRBJ2-3; tentative D call: TRBD2 (7 bases). This CDR3 contains 15 residues. Trimming removed 7 bases from V and 5 bases from J, with 20 bases in between. Germline V lookup: CDR1 SGDLS, CDR2 YYNGEE. CDR3 DNA: TGTGCCAGCTCTCCCAGAGGGGGGGCCTTAGATACGCAGTATTTT. This gives the protein CASSPRGGALDTQYF.

This clone appeared a single time. This chain joins TRBV7-3 and TRBJ2-1; D perhaps matches TRBD2 (5 bases). The CDR3 has 16 amino acids. The germline V and J ends were trimmed by 3 bases and 4 bases, with 16 bases remaining between them. Germline CDR1 SGHTA, CDR2 FQGTGA. The CDR3 DNA reads TGTGCCAGCAGCTTTTTCACGGGGTCTGGGTACAATGAGCAGTTCTTC. Amino acid sequence: CASSFFTGSGYNEQFF.

V is TRBV11-3 and J is TRBJ1-6; no reliable D call. Trimming pared 3 bases from V and 6 bases from J, leaving 12 bases between. The CDR3 runs to 15 residues. CDR1 SGHNT and CDR2 YENEEA come from the germline V gene. The CDR3 nucleotides are TGTGCCAGCAGCTTGGTTAACACCCCTAATTCACCCCTCCACTTT. It translates to CASSLVNTPNSPLHF.

V usage is TRBV14 and J usage is TRBJ1-3; maybe TRBD1 (6 bases). Per the germline V gene, CDR1 is SGHDN and CDR2 is FVKESK. V was cut by 5 bases and J by 0 bases, with 11 bases left in between. The CDR3 has 15 amino acids. CDR3 in DNA: TGTGCCAGCAGCTTACGGACAGTCTCTGGAAACACCATATATTTT. Translation gives CASSLRTVSGNTIYF.

The rearrangement links TRBV4-1 to TRBJ1-1; weak D call: TRBD1 (6 bases). Germline V gene lookup returns CDR1 MGHRA and CDR2 YSYEKL. The length of the CDR3 is 18 residues. The germline V and J ends were trimmed by 0 bases and 1 base, with 18 bases remaining between them. In nucleotides, the CDR3 is TGCGCCAGCAGCCAAGAGGGGATAGACCAGGGGTGGAACACTGAAGCTTTCTTT. This sequence encodes CASSQEGIDQGWNTEAFF.